Below, 30 T cell receptor beta chains from the same sample are listed, as sequenced in a study of blood T cell repertoires in COVID-19. The table came from immunoSEQ multiplex PCR; TCRdb's copy has only in-frame clones and leaves some out. Counted here are about 59,000 clones, 91% occurring once; the ten biggest clones make up about 9%. Sequencing was carried out using peripheral blood. All receptors derive from a human donor in a cohort sampled during active COVID-19.

The genes are TRBV28 and TRBJ1-4, with a tentative D call TRBD1 (5 bases). The CDR3 consists of 15 residues. The V gene's germline CDR1 is MDHEN and CDR2 SYDVKM. V was cut by 7 bases and J by 8 bases, with 20 bases left in between. This CDR3 reads CASNPAPQGWEKLFF. The DNA of the CDR3 is TGTGCCAGCAATCCCGCCCCGCAGGGTTGGGAAAAACTGTTTTTT.

The genes are TRBV6-5 and TRBJ2-7; 7 bases align to TRBD2. The CDR3 runs 13 residues. V was pared by 8 bases and J by 0 bases, with 4 bases of the junction left unmatched. The germline gives CDR1 MNHEY, CDR2 SVGAGI. The CDR3 sequence: CASAGRFSYEQYF. In DNA, the CDR3 is TGTGCCAGCGCCGGGAGGTTCTCCTACGAGCAGTACTTC.

This rearrangement joins TRBV5-6 to TRBJ1-6; perhaps TRBD1 as D (6 bases). Germline V gives CDR1 SGHDT, CDR2 YYEEEE. Trimming removed 4 bases at V and 10 bases at J, with 18 bases between. This CDR3 region has 15 residues. The CDR3 here is CASSPRPGADSPLHF. CDR3 in DNA: TGTGCCAGCAGCCCGAGGCCAGGGGCCGACTCACCCCTCCACTTT.

The chain employs TRBV5-4 and TRBJ2-3; 10 bases are a match to TRBD2. The CDR3 is 15 residues long. Germline V lookup: CDR1 SGHNT, CDR2 YYREEE (reference sequence). The V segment lost 4 bases and the J segment 2 bases; nucleotides outside the gene matches: 4. DNA for the CDR3: TGTGCCAGCAGCCTTAGCGGGGGGCCCACAGATACGCAGTATTTT. It codes for CASSLSGGPTDTQYF.

The chain uses TRBV10-1 and TRBJ2-3, with 12 bases matching TRBD2. The germline gives CDR1 WNHNN, CDR2 SYGVQD (reference sequence). The CDR3 is 17 residues long. V trimming: 2 bases; J trimming: 2 bases; junction bases outside the gene matches: 5. Here the CDR3 DNA reads TGCGCCAGCAGTGAGGGCTCTAGCGGGAGGGCCACAGATACGCAGTATTTT. The encoded protein is CASSEGSSGRATDTQYF.

This rearrangement joins TRBV11-3 to TRBJ2-2; D possibly corresponds to TRBD1 (6 bases). The germline V and J ends were trimmed by 0 bases and 5 bases, with 16 bases remaining between them. This CDR3 has 17 amino acids. CDR1 is SGHNT, CDR2 YENEEA, per germline. Here the CDR3 reads CASSLELQGSVTGELFF. The CDR3, as DNA: TGTGCCAGCAGCTTAGAGCTGCAGGGGAGTGTTACCGGGGAGCTGTTTTTT.

This clone showed up just a few times. The genes are TRBV7-3 and TRBJ1-6; TRBD1 matches 9 bases. The CDR3 sequence is 14 residues long. Per germline, CDR1 SGHTA and CDR2 FQGTGA. The junction had 5 bases not matched to a gene; V was cut back by 5 bases and J by 9 bases. CDR3 in amino acids: CASSEQGASSPLHF. CDR3 bases: TGTGCCAGCAGCGAACAGGGGGCTAGTTCACCCCTCCACTTT. Variable domain in full (rest from reference TRBV7-3 and TRBJ1-6): GAGVSQTPSNKVTEKGKYVELRCDPISGHTALYWYRQSLGQGPEFLIYFQGTGAADDSGLPNDRFFAVRPEGSVSTLKIQRTERGDSAVYLCASSEQGASSPLHFGNGTRLTVT.

This rearrangement joins TRBV6-5 to TRBJ1-1, with a tentative D call TRBD1 (6 bases). This CDR3 is 13 amino acids long. CDR1 is MNHEY and CDR2 is SVGAGI in the germline V gene. Trimming stripped 8 bases from V and 10 bases from J, with 20 bases between. This CDR3 is CASLTAGRGVAFF. The CDR3 DNA reads as TGTGCCAGCCTGACGGCTGGCAGGGGAGTAGCTTTCTTT.

This clone was seen more than once but under ten times. V is TRBV6-7 and J is TRBJ1-2; D remains ambiguous. TRBV6-7 is flagged as an ORF with uncertain function. Trimming pared 2 bases from V and 3 bases from J, leaving 13 bases between. The CDR3 sequence is 15 residues long. The CDR3 DNA reads as TGTGCCAGCAGTTACGAGGGTTTGCAACACTATGGCTACACCTTC. It yields the protein CASSYEGLQHYGYTF.

The V gene is TRBV4-3, the J gene TRBJ2-2; TRBD2 matches at 9 bases. The V and J ends lost 1 base and 0 bases, in that order; junction bases with no gene match: 3. CDR1 LGHNA and CDR2 YSLEER come from the germline V gene. The CDR3 contains 17 residues. CDR3 sequence: CASSQGPSGANTGELFF. CDR3 nucleotide sequence: TGCGCCAGCAGCCAAGGGCCTAGCGGGGCGAACACCGGGGAGCTGTTTTTT.

The V call is TRBV7-8, the J call TRBJ2-7; TRBD2 aligns across 12 bases. CDR1 and CDR2 from the germline V gene are SGHVS and FQNEAQ. After removal of 4 bases from V and 5 bases from J, the junction contained 12 bases not matched to a gene. The CDR3 is 17 amino acids. This CDR3 is CASSSALAGGPRNEQYF. For the CDR3, the DNA is TGTGCCAGCAGCTCAGCTCTAGCGGGAGGGCCCCGGAACGAGCAGTACTTC.

The J gene is TRBJ2-7, the V gene TRBV5-6, with 8 bases matching TRBD2. The CDR3 contains 15 residues. Looked up from germline, CDR1 is SGHDT and CDR2 is YYEEEE. Trimming removed 4 bases from V and 3 bases from J; junction bases left unmatched: 9. The chain's CDR3 is CASSGSGGPFYEQYF. The CDR3, as DNA: TGTGCCAGCAGCGGCAGCGGGGGCCCCTTCTACGAGCAGTACTTC. Filled out from reference TRBV5-6 and TRBJ2-7, the complete variable domain reads DAGVTQSPTHLIKTRGQQVTLRCSPKSGHDTVSWYQQALGQGPQFIFQYYEEEERQRGNFPDRFSGHQFPNYSSELNVNALLLGDSALYLCASSGSGGPFYEQYFGPGTRLTVT.

This clone was found once. V and J are TRBV7-3 and TRBJ2-1; TRBD2 agrees at 11 bases. The CDR3 is 16 amino acids. Germline lookup yields CDR1 SGHTA and CDR2 FQGTGA. With 4 bases clipped from V and 5 bases from J, the junction kept 7 bases outside the gene matches. The CDR3 bases are TGTGCCAGCAGCTCCGGACTAGCGGGTTGGGACAATGAGCAGTTCTTC. Protein sequence: CASSSGLAGWDNEQFF.

The rearrangement links TRBV11-2 to TRBJ2-3; D gene unclear. The CDR3 contains 16 residues. V was trimmed by 8 bases and J by 6 bases, leaving 24 bases between them. Germline V CDR1 and CDR2: SGHAT, FQNNGV. In nucleotides, the CDR3 is TGTGCCAGCCTCTACCAAGCCGACTTCATGGGTGATACGCAGTATTTT. Residues: CASLYQADFMGDTQYF.

V and J are TRBV5-5 and TRBJ1-3, with 7 bases fitting TRBD1. Germline values: CDR1 SGHKS, CDR2 YYEKEE (reference sequence). CDR3 length equals 17 residues. After removal of 4 bases from V and 5 bases from J, the junction contained 15 bases not matched to a gene. CDR3 sequence (DNA): TGTGCCAGCAGCACCATCCGGGACAGTGGAAATCGAAACACCATATATTTT. It encodes CASSTIRDSGNRNTIYF.

The chain has TRBV29-1 and TRBJ2-7; tentatively, D is TRBD1 (5 bases). CDR3 size: 12 residues. Per germline, CDR1 SQVTM and CDR2 ANQGSEA. V lost 6 bases, J lost 2 bases, and 11 bases lay in between. In DNA form, the CDR3 reads TGCAGCGTGATCGACAGTACCTACGAGCAGTACTTC. Protein: CSVIDSTYEQYF.

The chain is built from TRBV11-3 and TRBJ2-7; no clear D gene. CDR3 size: 14 residues. Germline CDR1 reads SGHNT; CDR2 reads YENEEA. V lost 2 bases to trimming and J lost 0 bases, with 8 bases between them. The CDR3 is CASSLLPGSYEQYF. CDR3 in DNA: TGTGCCAGCAGCTTACTCCCCGGCTCCTACGAGCAGTACTTC.

V usage is TRBV6-2 or TRBV6-3 and J usage is TRBJ2-1, with 7 bases lining up with TRBD1. Germline V gene data show CDR1 as MNHEY and CDR2 as SVGEGT. This CDR3 has 15 residues. J was trimmed by 5 bases and V by 4 bases; bases with no gene match: 8. As DNA, the CDR3 is TGTGCCAGCAGTTGGACAGGCCGAAGGGACAATGAGCAGTTCTTC. Translating gives CASSWTGRRDNEQFF.

This chain joins TRBV5-1 and TRBJ1-4, with 8 bases identical to TRBD1. Germline CDR1 is SGHRS and CDR2 is YFSETQ. This CDR3 spans 15 amino acids. With 4 bases clipped from V and 7 bases from J, the junction kept 9 bases outside the gene matches. The CDR3 loop reads CASSNQGADGEKLFF. The CDR3 nucleotides are TGCGCCAGCAGCAATCAGGGGGCGGATGGTGAAAAACTGTTTTTT.

The chain couples TRBV20-1 to TRBJ2-7, with D possibly TRBD1 on 6 matching bases. Trimming took off 3 bases at V and 2 bases at J, with 11 bases between the two ends. The CDR3 covers 13 residues. Germline V gene data show CDR1 as DFQATT and CDR2 as SNEGSKA (reference sequence). In DNA, the CDR3 is TGCAGTGCTAGTTCAGGGGAGACCTACGAGCAGTACTTC. Amino acids: CSASSGETYEQYF.

V is TRBV5-1 and J is TRBJ2-7; maybe TRBD2 (6 bases). Germline V gene sequence: CDR1 SGHRS, CDR2 YFSETQ. The germline V and J ends were trimmed by 4 bases and 2 bases, with 16 bases remaining between them. CDR3 length: 15 residues. The CDR3 loop is CASSPSPGEPYEQYF. The CDR3, as DNA: TGCGCCAGCAGCCCTTCACCGGGAGAACCCTACGAGCAGTACTTC.

The CDR3 protein is CASSSPGQGYEQYF. CDR3 nucleotide sequence: TGTGCCAGCAGTTCCCCGGGACAGGGATACGAGCAGTACTTC. The chain carries TRBV6-6 and TRBJ2-7; TRBD1 matches 9 bases. Germline V lookup: CDR1 MNHNY, CDR2 SVGAGI (reference sequence). The CDR3 runs to 14 residues. Trimming took 4 bases from V and 4 from J; bases not matched to a gene: 5.

This chain joins TRBV5-1 and TRBJ1-5, with unresolved D. V lost 1 base and J lost 1, with 9 bases in between. CDR1 and CDR2 (germline): SGHRS, YFSETQ. CDR3 size: 15 residues. Written as DNA, the CDR3 is TGCGCCAGCAGCTTGTTCGCAGGCAGCAATCAGCCCCAGCATTTT. Translating it yields CASSLFAGSNQPQHF.

The CDR3 nucleotides are TGTGCCAGCAGCCTCAGGCAGTCGGACTCGCCCTACGAGCAGTACTTC. Translation gives CASSLRQSDSPYEQYF. The genes are TRBV7-2 and TRBJ2-7; D possibly corresponds to TRBD2 (5 bases). CDR3 size: 16 residues. Germline V gene data show CDR1 as SGHTA and CDR2 as FQGNSA. Trimming took off 5 bases at V and 2 bases at J, with 19 bases between the two ends.

The V gene is TRBV6-6, the J gene TRBJ2-7, with 8 bases aligning to TRBD1. V shed 2 bases and J 9 bases; nucleotides not matched to a gene: 12. Germline lookup yields CDR1 MNHNY and CDR2 SVGAGI (reference sequence). There are 15 residues in the CDR3. CDR3 in amino acids: CASSYELGQVPGQYF. The CDR3 region has the DNA TGTGCCAGCAGTTACGAGTTGGGACAGGTCCCCGGGCAGTACTTC.

This chain uses TRBV7-9 with TRBJ2-3, with TRBD1 matching 12 bases. Germline trimming cut 4 bases from V and 4 bases from J; bases unmatched to any gene: 12. Germline values: CDR1 SEHNR, CDR2 FQNEAQ (reference sequence). The length of the CDR3 is 18 residues. CDR3 sequence: CASSSDRSGTGGPDTQYF. The CDR3 DNA is TGTGCCAGCAGCTCGGACCGCTCCGGGACAGGGGGCCCAGATACGCAGTATTTT.

The chain recombines TRBV6-1 with TRBJ2-3; D not certain. Per germline, CDR1 MNHNS and CDR2 SASEGT. Trimming cost V 3 bases and J 1 base, with 11 bases left between them. This CDR3 spans 15 amino acids. The CDR3 is CASSDPRLGTDTQYF. The CDR3 region has the DNA TGTGCCAGCAGTGACCCGAGACTTGGCACAGATACGCAGTATTTT.

This clone was picked up a small number of times. This chain links TRBV5-1 with TRBJ1-1; 10 nucleotides line up with TRBD1. This CDR3 spans 15 amino acids. The V segment lost 0 bases and the J segment 4 bases; nucleotides outside the gene matches: 3. Looked up from germline, CDR1 is SGHRS and CDR2 is YFSETQ. DNA for the CDR3: TGCGCCAGCAGCTTGGGGGACAGGGGCTTCACTGAAGCTTTCTTT. Translating gives CASSLGDRGFTEAFF.

This clone was counted a single time. V is TRBV18 and J is TRBJ2-3, with TRBD2 matching over 9 bases. Losses at the gene ends were 4 bases for V and 1 base for J; bases not matched to a gene: 9. This CDR3 has 17 residues. From germline, CDR1 is KGHSH and CDR2 LQKENI. The CDR3 reads CASSRASGRLGTDTQYF. CDR3 in DNA: TGTGCCAGCTCACGGGCCAGCGGGAGGCTCGGCACAGATACGCAGTATTTT.

The CDR3 loop is CASSLDRAPYNEQFF. In DNA form, the CDR3 reads TGTGCCAGCAGCCTGGACAGAGCCCCCTACAATGAGCAGTTCTTC. The chain carries TRBV6-5 and TRBJ2-1, with a tentative D call TRBD1 (6 bases). The germline gives CDR1 MNHEY, CDR2 SVGAGI. The germline V and J ends were trimmed by 6 bases and 2 bases, with 14 bases remaining between them. This CDR3 has 15 amino acids.